This TCR beta chain derives from a study of T cells in localized non-small cell lung cancer (dated by TCRdb to between 2020 and 2021). Turning to the overall study: Comparing tumors with uninvolved tumor-adjacent lungs, the study looked at the T cell repertoires of approximately 250 patients with early-stage NSCLC. All 230 or so NSCLC patients in the cohort were treatment-naive and had localized lung tumors that were resected. The mean age of the NSCLC patients was about 64 years, with 120 to 150 men and nearly 110 women.

A single count supports this clone. Its antigen is unknown. Base quality data are lacking; no much larger clone is found one base away. Beyond this particular receptor, the publication reports: Uninvolved tumor-adjacent lung showed the highest T cell clonality, higher than tumor, which suggests more focused antigenic responses in the adjacent lung. A median of about 53 of the top 100 tumor clones were detected in paired uninvolved adjacent lung, and 28 of these tumor clones were also found among the top 100 clones of the paired uninvolved adjacent lung. Longer overall survival was associated with higher T cell density in blood, whereas shorter survival was associated with higher clonality in adjacent lung. Because the study design was exploratory, TCR variables were selected using unadjusted p-values without false-discovery rate correction. Multi-region tumor sequencing was not performed, so intratumor heterogeneity could not be excluded.

The germline ends are 11 bases apart after V is trimmed by 4 bases and J by 2 bases. From a lookup of the germline V gene, CDR1 and CDR2 are SGDLS and YYNGEE. The CDR3 sequence holds 14 residues, the cysteine and phenylalanine included. Only the CDR3 portion is preserved as DNA: 42 bases, with reading frame beginning at the first base. At diagnosis, peripheral blood, uninvolved tumor-adjacent lung and tumor were collected and were preserved as a mix of fresh-frozen and FFPE material. For TCR repertoire profiling, the blood samples were analyzed as peripheral blood mononuclear cells. TCR beta CDR3 regions were sequenced from DNA using the immunoSEQ Assay. Turning to the authors' computational methods: T cell density was computed as TCR beta template counts normalized to usable DNA estimated by amplifying housekeeping genes. Richness was estimated with the preseqR package, extrapolating to 400,000 templates for PBMC samples and 120,000 templates for tissue samples. Clonality was defined as one minus Pielou's evenness. Differential abundance testing on productive amino-acid clonotypes, with a minimum total count of 5 and an alpha of 0.1, was used to identify tissue-enriched TCRs. The Jaccard Index and the Morisita Overlap Index were used to measure repertoire overlap between compartments. GLIPH grouped TCR beta CDR3s together with public tetramer-defined viral CDR3s, and a viral motif had to include at least three viral sequences and also show V-gene enrichment. Here the immuneACCESS table is served through TCRdb, limited to in-frame sequences with V and J called. Missing clones are a known gap in these copies; in checked studies unresolved V genes cover under half, and the rest lacks a known reason. V and J calls and clone size come straight from that table; D and trimming were deduced from the DNA. The sample table records around 45,000 clones; about 85% of these occur just once. The ten largest make up 2.5% of the sample.

The chain joins TRBV9 to TRBJ2-3; TRBD2 is possibly the D segment (6 matching bases). The material was PBMCs, obtained before any cancer treatment. The sequence was collected from a man aged 40-75 years with stage II lung adenocarcinoma. The CDR3 reads as follows: CASSSGGATDTQYF. The DNA reads as follows: TGTGCCAGCAGCTCCGGGGGAGCCACAGATACGCAGTATTTT.